Following are 25 T cell receptor beta chains from one sample sequenced in a study of cytomegalovirus exposure and HLA in healthy donors. Amplification used 60 Vbeta primers and 13 Jbeta primers. Method: immunoSEQ multiplex PCR; TCRdb's copy keeps in-frame clones and lacks some. The data show approximately 150,000 clones, about four fifths seen once. Sample: PBMCs. The receptor set was obtained from a man in his forties or fifties in good health and CMV-seropositive.

The chain uses TRBV19 and TRBJ2-7; D is uncertain. CDR1 is LNHDA and CDR2 is SQIVND in the germline V gene (reference sequence). This CDR3 has 15 residues. Trimming stripped 1 base from V and 3 bases from J, with 13 bases between. CDR3: CASSIAGGFSYEQYF. CDR3 DNA sequence: TGTGCCAGTAGTATAGCCGGTGGTTTTAGCTACGAGCAGTACTTC.

This chain connects TRBV9 to TRBJ2-7; TRBD2 agrees at 8 bases. With 3 bases clipped from V and 3 bases from J, the junction kept 11 bases outside the gene matches. The CDR3 totals 16 residues. Germline CDR1 reads SGDLS; CDR2 reads YYNGEE. The CDR3 is CASSGGRGTRYYEQYF. The CDR3 nucleotides read TGTGCCAGCAGCGGGGGCCGGGGGACTAGGTACTACGAGCAGTACTTC.

V and J are TRBV5-1 and TRBJ2-5; D is unclear. The length of the CDR3 is 12 residues. Germline V gives CDR1 SGHRS, CDR2 YFSETQ. V was cut by 5 bases and J by 3 bases, with 8 bases left in between. In DNA form, the CDR3 reads TGCGCCAGCAGTGAGGTGGAAGAGACCCAGTACTTC. It is translated as CASSEVEETQYF.

The chain couples TRBV5-6 to TRBJ2-7; D might be TRBD1 (5 bases). Per the germline V gene, CDR1 is SGHDT and CDR2 is YYEEEE. CDR3 length: 13 amino acids. V lost 2 bases and J 2 bases, leaving 8 bases between the germline ends. CDR3 loop: CASSFDRTYEQYF. Here the CDR3 DNA reads TGTGCCAGCAGCTTCGACAGAACCTACGAGCAGTACTTC.

The CDR3 here is CASRSSRDSYEQYF. The CDR3 DNA reads TGTGCCAGCAGGTCTTCACGGGACTCCTACGAGCAGTACTTC. The gene calls are TRBV2 and TRBJ2-7; D is possibly TRBD2 (5 bases). The V end lost 6 bases, the J end lost 0 bases, and 12 bases lay between the germline ends. Germline V gene lookup returns CDR1 SNHLY and CDR2 FYNNEI. This CDR3 is 14 amino acids long.

The table lists this clone with a count of one. The chain uses TRBV7-2 and TRBJ1-5; D unclear. V was trimmed by 1 base and J by 9 bases, leaving 10 bases between them. CDR3 length: 13 amino acids. The V gene's germline CDR1 is SGHTA and CDR2 FQGNSA. The CDR3 region has the DNA TGTGCCAGCAGCTTAGTGCCTGGGCGGCCCCAGCATTTT. Translation: CASSLVPGRPQHF.

About this clone: The junction and the germline gene differ at one end; a read error may be behind it. The gene calls are TRBV7-7 and TRBJ2-2; 8 bases fit TRBD1. This CDR3 is 16 amino acids long. CDR1 and CDR2 from the germline V gene are SSHAT and FNYEAQ (reference sequence). The CDR3 reads CASSAGQGLDTGELFF. CDR3 coding DNA: TGTGCTAGCAGCGCCGGACAGGGCCTGGACACCGGGGAGCTGTTTTTT.

The chain couples TRBV30 to TRBJ1-5, with 10 bases matching TRBD1. CDR1 and CDR2 from the germline V gene are GTSNPN and SVGIG (reference sequence). This CDR3 has 20 amino acids. V shed 0 bases and J 5 bases; nucleotides not matched to a gene: 19. The CDR3, as DNA: TGTGCCTGGAGTGTAATGGCCCAAAGTTTGGGACAGGGGATTGATCAGCCCCAGCATTTT. This translates into CAWSVMAQSLGQGIDQPQHF.

The chain recombines TRBV6-1 with TRBJ1-5; D is unresolved. The CDR3 runs 13 residues. The V and J ends lost 4 bases and 6 bases respectively, with 10 bases between them. CDR1 is MNHNS and CDR2 is SASEGT in the germline V gene. CDR3 sequence: CASSGRVGQPQHF. The CDR3, as DNA: TGTGCCAGCAGTGGGAGGGTCGGTCAGCCCCAGCATTTT.

The chain combines TRBV30 with TRBJ1-2; 7 bases map to TRBD1. Per germline, CDR1 GTSNPN and CDR2 SVGIG (reference sequence). The CDR3 is 13 amino acids. V lost 4 bases to trimming and J lost 5 bases; unmatched junction nucleotides: 7. The CDR3 protein is CAWNTGVGYGYTF. Here the CDR3 DNA reads TGTGCCTGGAATACAGGGGTAGGGTATGGCTACACCTTC.

The V call is TRBV30, the J call TRBJ1-1; no firm D call. CDR3 size: 11 residues. Germline-derived CDR1 and CDR2 are GTSNPN and SVGIG (reference sequence). Trimming pared 1 base from V and 5 bases from J, leaving 5 bases between. The DNA for the CDR3 is TGTGCCTGGAGTGGTCCAACTGAAGCTTTCTTT. This sequence encodes CAWSGPTEAFF.

The chain employs TRBV19 and TRBJ1-2; D remains ambiguous. The CDR3 covers 12 residues. Looked up from germline, CDR1 is LNHDA and CDR2 is SQIVND (reference sequence). Trimming removed 4 bases from V and 3 bases from J, with 6 bases in between. The CDR3 loop reads CASSRQDYGYTF. CDR3 in DNA: TGTGCCAGTAGTAGGCAGGACTATGGCTACACCTTC.

The V call is TRBV7-2, the J call TRBJ2-7; 8 bases are shared with TRBD1. Germline assignment: CDR1 SGHTA and CDR2 FQGNSA. The CDR3 runs 13 residues. The V segment lost 5 bases and the J segment 3 bases; nucleotides outside the gene matches: 3. The CDR3 here is CASSRQGNYEQYF. The CDR3 DNA is TGTGCCAGCAGCCGACAGGGGAACTACGAGCAGTACTTC.

This clone was observed a few times. This chain joins TRBV5-4 and TRBJ1-1; tentative D call: TRBD1 (6 bases). The germline V and J ends were trimmed by 9 bases and 1 base, with 16 bases remaining between them. Germline values: CDR1 SGHNT, CDR2 YYREEE (reference sequence). The CDR3 is 14 amino acids. CDR3 sequence (DNA): TGTGCCATCTACGAAAGGGGGAGGAACACTGAAGCTTTCTTT. The encoded protein is CAIYERGRNTEAFF.

The rearrangement joins TRBV30 to TRBJ2-4; 7 bases are a match to TRBD1. V was pared by 3 bases and J by 8 bases, with 10 bases of the junction left unmatched. Germline values: CDR1 GTSNPN, CDR2 SVGIG (reference sequence). CDR3 length equals 14 residues. DNA of the CDR3: TGTGCCTGGAGCCGGGACAGTAGTGTAGACATTCAGTACTTC. Translating gives CAWSRDSSVDIQYF.

This chain connects TRBV7-3 to TRBJ2-3; D possibly corresponds to TRBD2 (5 bases). Germline V gene lookup returns CDR1 SGHTA and CDR2 FQGTGA. Between the trimmed V and J ends, which lost 8 bases and 0 bases, there was a span of 9 bases. CDR3 length equals 13 residues. Written as DNA, the CDR3 is TGTGCCAGCCGAGGCGGGAGCACAGATACGCAGTATTTT. It yields the protein CASRGGSTDTQYF.

This rearrangement joins TRBV2 to TRBJ2-2; TRBD2 matches 10 bases. The germline V gene encodes CDR1 SNHLY and CDR2 FYNNEI. This CDR3 is 17 amino acids long. V lost 6 bases to trimming and J lost 5 bases; unmatched junction nucleotides: 12. This CDR3 is CASRRGAGGAWTGELFF. The CDR3 nucleotides are TGTGCCAGCAGGAGGGGAGCGGGAGGGGCGTGGACCGGGGAGCTGTTTTTT.

The V call is TRBV5-8, the J call TRBJ2-5; 8 bases are shared with TRBD2. With V trimmed by 1 base and J by 0 bases, 2 bases remained unmatched. Germline V lookup: CDR1 SGHTS, CDR2 YDEGEE. The CDR3 has 15 residues. CDR3 in amino acids: CASSLSAGDQETQYF. For the CDR3, the DNA is TGTGCCAGCAGCTTGTCAGCGGGGGACCAAGAGACCCAGTACTTC.

Comment on this clone: The sample contains more than one DNA sequence encoding this CDR3. V usage is TRBV9 and J usage is TRBJ2-7; D not certain. The V end was cut by 0 bases, the J end by 2 bases, with 9 bases between. This CDR3 has 14 amino acids. In germline, CDR1 is SGDLS, CDR2 YYNGEE. DNA of the CDR3: TGTGCCAGCAGCGTAGGCGGCGGAGCCTACGAGCAGTACTTC. Translating gives CASSVGGGAYEQYF.

The rearrangement joins TRBV7-2 to TRBJ2-7, with TRBD2 matching 11 bases. This CDR3 region has 17 residues. The germline V gene has CDR1 SGHTA and CDR2 FQGNSA. Trimming took 0 bases from V and 0 from J; bases not matched to a gene: 4. Here the CDR3 DNA reads TGTGCCAGCAGCTTAGCGCTAGCGGGAGGCCACTCCTACGAGCAGTACTTC. Translation: CASSLALAGGHSYEQYF.

The rearrangement joins TRBV19 to TRBJ2-7; possibly TRBD1 for D (5 bases). The CDR3 sequence is 12 residues long. V was cut by 6 bases and J by 3 bases, with 9 bases left in between. The germline V gene encodes CDR1 LNHDA and CDR2 SQIVND (reference sequence). CDR3 sequence reads: CASSQRGYEQYF. For the CDR3, the DNA is TGTGCCAGTAGCCAAAGGGGCTACGAGCAGTACTTC.

The chain couples TRBV2 to TRBJ1-5, with D perhaps TRBD1 (6 bases). The germline V gene encodes CDR1 SNHLY and CDR2 FYNNEI. Trimming pared 5 bases from V and 2 bases from J, leaving 10 bases between. This CDR3 contains 14 residues. In DNA, the CDR3 is TGTGCCAGCAGTCCACGACAGGGCAATCAGCCCCAGCATTTT. Translating it yields CASSPRQGNQPQHF.

The rearrangement links TRBV5-6 to TRBJ2-5; tentatively, D is TRBD1 (6 bases). The last part of the DNA fits TRBJ2-7 better; the J call may be wrong. Germline-derived CDR1 and CDR2 are SGHDT and YYEEEE. The CDR3 is made up of 15 amino acids. CDR3 sequence: CASSQMRGSSYEQYF. Written as DNA, the CDR3 is TGTGCCAGCAGCCAAATGAGGGGGAGCTCCTACGAGCAGTACTTC.

The CDR3 nucleotides read TGCAGCGTTGAAAGCAGGGTCTACAATGAGCAGTTCTTC. Translation gives CSVESRVYNEQFF. The rearrangement joins TRBV29-1 to TRBJ2-1; tentative D call: TRBD1 (5 bases). The germline V gene encodes CDR1 SQVTM and CDR2 ANQGSEA. The CDR3 consists of 13 residues. V gave up 2 bases and J gave up 3 bases, with 8 bases separating them.

The chain is built from TRBV19 and TRBJ2-7; 11 nucleotides agree with TRBD2. J gave up 3 bases and V 5 bases, and 3 bases lay outside the gene matches. This CDR3 contains 14 residues. Germline V gene lookup returns CDR1 LNHDA and CDR2 SQIVND (reference sequence). DNA for the CDR3: TGTGCCAGTAGTGAGACTAGCGGGATCTACGAGCAGTACTTC. Amino acids: CASSETSGIYEQYF.